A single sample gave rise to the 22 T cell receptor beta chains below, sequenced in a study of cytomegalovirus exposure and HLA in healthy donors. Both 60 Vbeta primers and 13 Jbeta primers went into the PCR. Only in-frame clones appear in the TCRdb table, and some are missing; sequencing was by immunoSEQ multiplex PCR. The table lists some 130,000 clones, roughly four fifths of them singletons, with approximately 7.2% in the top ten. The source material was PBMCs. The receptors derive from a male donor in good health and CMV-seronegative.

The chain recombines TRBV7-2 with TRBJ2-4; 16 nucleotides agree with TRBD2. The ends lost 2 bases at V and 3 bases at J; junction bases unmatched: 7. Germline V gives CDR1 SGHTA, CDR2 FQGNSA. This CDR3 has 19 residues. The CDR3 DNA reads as TGTGCCAGCAGCTTACCGGGGACTAGCGGGGGGGGATTCAAAAACATTCAGTACTTC. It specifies CASSLPGTSGGGFKNIQYF.

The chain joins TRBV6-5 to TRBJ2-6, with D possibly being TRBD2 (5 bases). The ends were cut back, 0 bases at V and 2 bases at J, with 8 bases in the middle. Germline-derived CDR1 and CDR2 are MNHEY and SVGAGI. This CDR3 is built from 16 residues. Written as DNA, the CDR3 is TGTGCCAGCAGTTACTCGACGAGGGCTGGGGCCAACGTCCTGACTTTC. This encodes CASSYSTRAGANVLTF.

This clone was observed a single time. Here the CDR3 reads CASSPPPGGSWNEQFF. The DNA of the CDR3 is TGTGCCAGCAGCCCCCCCCCTGGCGGGAGCTGGAATGAGCAGTTCTTC. V usage is TRBV9 and J usage is TRBJ2-1, with 7 bases that match TRBD2. V lost 4 bases and J lost 7; bases outside the gene matches: 14. The CDR3 has 16 amino acids. Per the germline V gene, CDR1 is SGDLS and CDR2 is YYNGEE. Together with reference TRBV9 and TRBJ2-1, the CDR3 gives the full variable domain: DSGVTQTPKHLITATGQRVTLRCSPRSGDLSVYWYQQSLDQGLQFLIQYYNGEERAKGNILERFSAQQFPDLHSELNLSSLELGDSALYFCASSPPPGGSWNEQFFGPGTRLTVL.

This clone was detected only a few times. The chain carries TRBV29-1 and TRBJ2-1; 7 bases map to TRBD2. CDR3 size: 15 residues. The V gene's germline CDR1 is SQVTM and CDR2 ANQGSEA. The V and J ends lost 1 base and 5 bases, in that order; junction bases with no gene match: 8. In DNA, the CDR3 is TGCAGCGTTGAAGGGCCTAGCGGACTAGACAATGAGCAGTTCTTC. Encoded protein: CSVEGPSGLDNEQFF.

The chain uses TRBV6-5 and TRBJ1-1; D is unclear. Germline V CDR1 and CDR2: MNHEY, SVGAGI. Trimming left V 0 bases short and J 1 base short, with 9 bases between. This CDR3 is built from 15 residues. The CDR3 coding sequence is TGTGCCAGCAGTTACTCTGTGGGAGCGAACACTGAAGCTTTCTTT. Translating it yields CASSYSVGANTEAFF.

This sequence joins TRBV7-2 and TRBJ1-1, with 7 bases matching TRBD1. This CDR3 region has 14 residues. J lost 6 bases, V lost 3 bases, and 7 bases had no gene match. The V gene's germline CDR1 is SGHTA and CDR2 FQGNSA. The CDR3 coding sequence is TGTGCCAGCAGCTTTCGACAGGGAAACGCTGAAGCTTTCTTT. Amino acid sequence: CASSFRQGNAEAFF.

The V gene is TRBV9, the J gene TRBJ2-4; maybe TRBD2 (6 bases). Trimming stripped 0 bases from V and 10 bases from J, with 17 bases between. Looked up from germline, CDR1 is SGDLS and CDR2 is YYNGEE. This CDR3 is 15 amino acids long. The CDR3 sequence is CASSVDGGGPSIQYF. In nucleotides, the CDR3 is TGTGCCAGCAGCGTAGACGGGGGAGGTCCGTCTATTCAGTACTTC.

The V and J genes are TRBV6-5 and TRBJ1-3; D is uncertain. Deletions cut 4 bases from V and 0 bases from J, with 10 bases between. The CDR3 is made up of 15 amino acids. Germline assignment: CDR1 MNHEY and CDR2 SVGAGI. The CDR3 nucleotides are TGTGCCAGCAGTTCCCAGTATCACTCTGGAAACACCATATATTTT. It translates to CASSSQYHSGNTIYF.

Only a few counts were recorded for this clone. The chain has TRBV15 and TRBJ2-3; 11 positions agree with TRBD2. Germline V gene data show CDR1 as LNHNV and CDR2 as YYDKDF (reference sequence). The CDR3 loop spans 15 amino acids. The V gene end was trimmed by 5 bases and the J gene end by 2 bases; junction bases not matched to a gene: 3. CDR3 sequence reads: CATSFSGGATDTQYF. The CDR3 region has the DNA TGTGCCACCAGCTTTAGCGGGGGGGCCACAGATACGCAGTATTTT.

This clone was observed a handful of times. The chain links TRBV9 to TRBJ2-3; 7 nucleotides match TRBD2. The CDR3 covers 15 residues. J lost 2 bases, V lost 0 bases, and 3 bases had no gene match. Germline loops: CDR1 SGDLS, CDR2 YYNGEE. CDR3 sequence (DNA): TGTGCCAGCAGCGTAGACCTAGCGGACACAGATACGCAGTATTTT. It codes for CASSVDLADTDTQYF. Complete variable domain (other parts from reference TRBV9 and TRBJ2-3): DSGVTQTPKHLITATGQRVTLRCSPRSGDLSVYWYQQSLDQGLQFLIQYYNGEERAKGNILERFSAQQFPDLHSELNLSSLELGDSALYFCASSVDLADTDTQYFGPGTRLTVL.

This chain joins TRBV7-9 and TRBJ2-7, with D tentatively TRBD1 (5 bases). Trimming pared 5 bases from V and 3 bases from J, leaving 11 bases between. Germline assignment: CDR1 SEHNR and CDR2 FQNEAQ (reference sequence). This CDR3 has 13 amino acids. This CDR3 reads CASSAETDYEQYF. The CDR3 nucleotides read TGTGCCAGCAGCGCCGAGACAGACTACGAGCAGTACTTC.

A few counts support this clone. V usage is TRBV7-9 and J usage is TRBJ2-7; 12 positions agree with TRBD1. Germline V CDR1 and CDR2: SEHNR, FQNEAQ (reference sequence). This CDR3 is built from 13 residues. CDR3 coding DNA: TGTTCCGGAGGGGGACAGGGGGCGTACGAGCAGTACTTC. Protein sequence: CSGGGQGAYEQYF.

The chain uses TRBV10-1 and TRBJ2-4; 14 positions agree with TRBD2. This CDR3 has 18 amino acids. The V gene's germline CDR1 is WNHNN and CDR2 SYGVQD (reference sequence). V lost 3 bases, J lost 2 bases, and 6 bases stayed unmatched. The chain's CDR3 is CASSDGLAGGVSKNIQYF. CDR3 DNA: TGCGCCAGCAGTGATGGACTAGCGGGAGGTGTGTCCAAAAACATTCAGTACTTC.

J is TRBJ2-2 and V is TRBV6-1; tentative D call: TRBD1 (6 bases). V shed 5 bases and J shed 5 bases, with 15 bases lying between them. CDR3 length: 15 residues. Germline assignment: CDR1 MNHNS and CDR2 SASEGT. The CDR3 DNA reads TGTGCCAGCAGTTTAAGCAGGGGCCAAACCGGGGAGCTGTTTTTT. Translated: CASSLSRGQTGELFF.

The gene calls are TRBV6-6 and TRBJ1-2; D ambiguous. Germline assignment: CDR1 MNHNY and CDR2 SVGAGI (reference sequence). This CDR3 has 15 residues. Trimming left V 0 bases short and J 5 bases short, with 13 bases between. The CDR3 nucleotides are TGTGCCAGCAGTTACTCTAGACAAGACCTATATGGCTACACCTTC. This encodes CASSYSRQDLYGYTF.

CDR3: CASSGAVSETQYF. CDR3 nucleotide sequence: TGTGCCAGCAGCGGGGCAGTGTCGGAGACCCAGTACTTC. V and J are TRBV5-4 and TRBJ2-5; D possibly corresponds to TRBD1 (5 bases). CDR1 is SGHNT, CDR2 YYREEE, per germline (reference sequence). The V gene lost 4 bases and the J gene lost 5 bases, with 12 bases spanning the gap. CDR3 length: 13 residues.

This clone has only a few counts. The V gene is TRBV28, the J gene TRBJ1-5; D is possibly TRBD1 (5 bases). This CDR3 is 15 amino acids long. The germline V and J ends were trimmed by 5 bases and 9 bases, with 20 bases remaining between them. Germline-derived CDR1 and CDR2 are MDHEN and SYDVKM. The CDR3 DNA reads TGTGCCAGCAGTCCTCGGAGGGGAGCTAGTGGGCCCCAGCATTTT. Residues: CASSPRRGASGPQHF.

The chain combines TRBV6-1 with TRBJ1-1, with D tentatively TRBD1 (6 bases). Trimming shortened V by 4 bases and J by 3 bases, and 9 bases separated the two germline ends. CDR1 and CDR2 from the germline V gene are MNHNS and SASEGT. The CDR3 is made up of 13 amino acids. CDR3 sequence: CASSVQGHTEAFF. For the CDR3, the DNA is TGTGCCAGCAGTGTCCAGGGGCACACTGAAGCTTTCTTT.

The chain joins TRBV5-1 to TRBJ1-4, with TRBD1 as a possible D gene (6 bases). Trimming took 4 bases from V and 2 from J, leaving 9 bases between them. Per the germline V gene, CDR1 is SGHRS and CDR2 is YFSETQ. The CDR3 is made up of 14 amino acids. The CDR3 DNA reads TGCGCCAGCAGCACAGGGTCCACTAATGAAAAACTGTTTTTT. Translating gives CASSTGSTNEKLFF.

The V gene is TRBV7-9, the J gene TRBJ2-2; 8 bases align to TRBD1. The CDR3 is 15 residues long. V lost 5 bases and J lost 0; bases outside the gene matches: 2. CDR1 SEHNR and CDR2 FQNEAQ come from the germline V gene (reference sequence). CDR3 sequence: CASSRQGSNTGELFF. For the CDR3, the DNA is TGTGCCAGCAGCCGACAGGGGTCGAACACCGGGGAGCTGTTTTTT.

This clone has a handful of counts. CDR3 nucleotides: TGTGCTAGTGGAGACACCTTTCTGGTGTATAATTCACCCCTCCACTTT. Translated, it gives CASGDTFLVYNSPLHF. This rearrangement joins TRBV12-5 to TRBJ1-6; D is unclear. Germline V gene sequence: CDR1 LGHNT, CDR2 FRNRAP. This CDR3 has 16 residues. V lost 6 bases, J lost 4 bases, and 16 bases lay in between. Drawing the rest from reference TRBV12-5 and TRBJ1-6, the complete variable domain is DARVTQTPRHKVTEMGQEVTMRCQPILGHNTVFWYRQTMMQGLELLAYFRNRAPLDDSGMPKDRFSAEMPDATLATLKIQPSEPRDSAVYFCASGDTFLVYNSPLHFGNGTRLTVT.

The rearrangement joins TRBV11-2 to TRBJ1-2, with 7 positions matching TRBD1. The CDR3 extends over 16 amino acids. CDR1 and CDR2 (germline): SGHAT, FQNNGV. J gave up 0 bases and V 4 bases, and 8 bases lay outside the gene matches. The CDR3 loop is CASSYLTGTANYGYTF. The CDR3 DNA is TGTGCCAGCAGCTACTTAACCGGGACAGCTAACTATGGCTACACCTTC.